The entry below gives a single T cell receptor beta chain sequence along with its context. This sample was included in a study of T cell changes during pregnancy in multiple sclerosis. The V gene lost 0 bases and the J gene lost 3 bases, with 2 bases spanning the gap. This CDR3 comprises 12 residues. Germline loops: CDR1 MNHNY, CDR2 SVGAGI (reference sequence). The method was immunoSEQ multiplex PCR; TCRdb's version includes in-frame clones alone and lacks a portion of them. This table has over 75,000 clones, almost 95% appearing once. Sample: peripheral blood, taken in the first trimester of pregnancy. The sequence derives from a female donor with multiple sclerosis, enrolled in a pregnancy study. This sequence joins TRBV6-6 and TRBJ2-5; D gene ambiguous. CDR3 loop: CASSYSKETQYF. CDR3 DNA: TGTGCCAGCAGTTACTCTAAAGAGACCCAGTACTTC.